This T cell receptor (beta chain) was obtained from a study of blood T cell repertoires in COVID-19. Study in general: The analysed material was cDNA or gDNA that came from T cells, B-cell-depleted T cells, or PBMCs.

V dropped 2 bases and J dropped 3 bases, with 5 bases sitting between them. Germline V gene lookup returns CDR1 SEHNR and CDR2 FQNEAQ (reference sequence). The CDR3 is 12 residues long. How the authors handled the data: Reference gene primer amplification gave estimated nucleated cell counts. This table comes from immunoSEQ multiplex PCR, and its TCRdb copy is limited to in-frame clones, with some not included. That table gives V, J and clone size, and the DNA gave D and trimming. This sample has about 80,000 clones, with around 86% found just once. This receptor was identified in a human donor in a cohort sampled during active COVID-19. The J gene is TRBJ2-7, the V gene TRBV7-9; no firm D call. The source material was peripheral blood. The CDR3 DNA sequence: TGTGCCAGCAGCTTACCCAACTACGAGCAGTACTTC. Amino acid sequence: CASSLPNYEQYF.